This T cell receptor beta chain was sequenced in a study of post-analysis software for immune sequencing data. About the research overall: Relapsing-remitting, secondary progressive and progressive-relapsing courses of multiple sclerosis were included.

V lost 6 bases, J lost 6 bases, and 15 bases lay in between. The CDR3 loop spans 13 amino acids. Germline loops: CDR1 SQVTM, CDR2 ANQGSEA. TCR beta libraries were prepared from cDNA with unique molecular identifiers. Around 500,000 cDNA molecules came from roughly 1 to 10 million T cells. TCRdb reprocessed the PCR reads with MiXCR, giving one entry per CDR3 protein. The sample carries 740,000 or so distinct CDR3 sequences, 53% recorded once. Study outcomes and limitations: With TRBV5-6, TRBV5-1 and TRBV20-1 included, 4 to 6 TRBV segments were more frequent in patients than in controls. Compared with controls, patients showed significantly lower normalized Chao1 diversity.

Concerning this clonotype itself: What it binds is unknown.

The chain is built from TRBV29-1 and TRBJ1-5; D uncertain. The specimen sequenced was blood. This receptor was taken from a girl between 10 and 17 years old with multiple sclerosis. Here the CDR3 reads CSVADGSGQPQHF. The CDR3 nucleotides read TGCAGCGTAGCCGACGGAAGCGGTCAGCCCCAGCATTTT.